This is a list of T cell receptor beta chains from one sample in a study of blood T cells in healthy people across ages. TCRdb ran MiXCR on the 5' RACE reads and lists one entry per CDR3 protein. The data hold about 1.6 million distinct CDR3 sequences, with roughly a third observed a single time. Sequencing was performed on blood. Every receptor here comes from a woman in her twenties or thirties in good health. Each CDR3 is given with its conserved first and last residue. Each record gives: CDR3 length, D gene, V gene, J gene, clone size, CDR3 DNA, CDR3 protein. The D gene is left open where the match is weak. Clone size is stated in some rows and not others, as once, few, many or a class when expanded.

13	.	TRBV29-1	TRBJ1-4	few	TGCAGCGCTCTATTCCAGTCGGGTGAAAAACTGTTTTTT	CSALFQSGEKLFF
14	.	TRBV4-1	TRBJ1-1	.	TGCGCCAGCAGCCACCCCGTGCGGGGGACTGAAGCTTTCTTT	CASSHPVRGTEAFF
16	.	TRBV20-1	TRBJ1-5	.	TGCAGTGCTATTTTTCCGGGACTAGGGAGCAATCAGCCCCAGCATTTT	CSAIFPGLGSNQPQHF
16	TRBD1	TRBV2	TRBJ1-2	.	TGTGCCAGCACCCTGACAGGGGCCACCAGTTACGGTGGCTACACCTTC	CASTLTGATSYGGYTF
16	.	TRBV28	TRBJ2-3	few	TGTGCCAGCCGCGACGGAGGCGCGTTAACCACAGATACGCAGTATTTT	CASRDGGALTTDTQYF
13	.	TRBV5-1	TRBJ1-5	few	TGCGCCAGCAGGCGGACAGAGAATCAGCCCCAGCATTTT	CASRRTENQPQHF
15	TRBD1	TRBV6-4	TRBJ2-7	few	TGTGCCAGCAGTGCTTCACCGGGACAGCCCTACGAGCAGTACTTC	CASSASPGQPYEQYF
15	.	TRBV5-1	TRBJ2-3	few	TGCGCCAGCAGCTTGACGGGATTGGCGTCAGATACGCAGTATTTT	CASSLTGLASDTQYF
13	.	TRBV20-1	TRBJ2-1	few	TGCAGTGCTAGGTGGATAGGGTACAATGAGCAGTTCTTC	CSARWIGYNEQFF
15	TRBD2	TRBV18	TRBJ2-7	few	TGTGCCAGCTCACCACCGGCAGGCGGGGGGATGGGGCAGTACTTC	CASSPPAGGGMGQYF
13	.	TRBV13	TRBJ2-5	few	TGTGCCAGCAGCTTACGGTTCGGAAAGACCCAGTACTTC	CASSLRFGKTQYF
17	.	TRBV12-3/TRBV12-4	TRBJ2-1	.	TGTGCCAGCAGTTTATCTCGGGGACTGACTACCTCCAATGAGCAGTTCTTC	CASSLSRGLTTSNEQFF
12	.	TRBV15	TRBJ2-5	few	TGTGCCACCACCGGGGACCAAGAGACCCAGTACTTC	CATTGDQETQYF
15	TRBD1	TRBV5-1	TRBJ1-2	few	TGCGCCAGCAGAGGGGGGACAGGGGGAGACTATGGCTACACCTTC	CASRGGTGGDYGYTF
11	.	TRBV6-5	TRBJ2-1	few	TGTGCCAGCACCATGTACAATGAGCAGTTCTTC	CASTMYNEQFF
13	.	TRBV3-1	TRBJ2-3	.	TGTGCCAGCAGTTTCACGTCCATTGACACGCAGTATTTT	CASSFTSIDTQYF
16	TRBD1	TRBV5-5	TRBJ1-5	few	TGTGCCAGCAGCTTCGGACAGGGTAAGGGCAATCAGCCCCAGCATTTT	CASSFGQGKGNQPQHF
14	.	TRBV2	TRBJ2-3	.	TGTGCCAGCAGCCGGTCCAGTCACACAGATACGCAGTATTTT	CASSRSSHTDTQYF